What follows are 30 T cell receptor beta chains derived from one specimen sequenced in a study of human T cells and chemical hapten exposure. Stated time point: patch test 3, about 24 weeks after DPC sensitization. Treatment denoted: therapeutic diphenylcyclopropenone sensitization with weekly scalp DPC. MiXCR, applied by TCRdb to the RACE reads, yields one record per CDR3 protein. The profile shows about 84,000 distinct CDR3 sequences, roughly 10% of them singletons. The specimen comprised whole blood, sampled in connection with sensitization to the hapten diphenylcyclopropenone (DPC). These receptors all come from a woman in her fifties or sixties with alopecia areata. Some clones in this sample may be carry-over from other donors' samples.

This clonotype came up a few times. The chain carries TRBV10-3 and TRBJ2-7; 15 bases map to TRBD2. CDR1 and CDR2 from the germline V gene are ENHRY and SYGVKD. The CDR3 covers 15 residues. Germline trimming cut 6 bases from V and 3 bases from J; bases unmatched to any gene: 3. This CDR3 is CAIRPGLAGGYEQYF. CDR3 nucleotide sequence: TGTGCCATCAGACCGGGACTAGCGGGAGGCTACGAGCAGTACTTC.

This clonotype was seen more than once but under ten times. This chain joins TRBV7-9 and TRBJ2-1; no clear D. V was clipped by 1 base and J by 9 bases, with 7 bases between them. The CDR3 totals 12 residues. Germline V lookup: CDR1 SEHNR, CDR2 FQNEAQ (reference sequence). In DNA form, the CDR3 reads TGTGCCAGCAGCTTAGTAACCGTTGAGCAGTTCTTC. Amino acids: CASSLVTVEQFF.

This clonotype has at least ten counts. The DNA of the CDR3 is TGTGCCAGCAGTCCCTTAAGTGATCAGCCCCAGCATTTT. Translating it yields CASSPLSDQPQHF. V gene TRBV27 combines with J gene TRBJ1-5; D gene ambiguous. V was cut by 5 bases and J by 5 bases, with 10 bases left in between. Germline CDR1 and CDR2: MNHEY and SMNVEV (reference sequence). The length of the CDR3 is 13 residues.

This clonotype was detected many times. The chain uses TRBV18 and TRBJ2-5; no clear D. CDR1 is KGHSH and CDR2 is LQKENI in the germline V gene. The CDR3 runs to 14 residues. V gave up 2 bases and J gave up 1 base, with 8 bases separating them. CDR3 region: CASSPAPFQETQYF. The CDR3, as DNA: TGTGCCAGCTCACCAGCTCCCTTCCAAGAGACCCAGTACTTC.

The CDR3 spells CASSENRAKEQYF. CDR3 in DNA: TGTGCCAGTAGTGAGAACAGGGCGAAGGAGCAGTACTTC. V gene TRBV19 combines with J gene TRBJ2-7, with D possibly TRBD1 on 6 matching bases. The germline V and J ends were trimmed by 5 bases and 7 bases, with 15 bases remaining between them. Germline-derived CDR1 and CDR2 are LNHDA and SQIVND (reference sequence). CDR3 length: 13 residues.

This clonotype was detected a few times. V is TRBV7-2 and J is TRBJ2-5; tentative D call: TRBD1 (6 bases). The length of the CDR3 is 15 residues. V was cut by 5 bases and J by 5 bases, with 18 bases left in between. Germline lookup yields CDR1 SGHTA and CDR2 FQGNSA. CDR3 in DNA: TGTGCCAGCAGCCAGGGGTACAGGGCCGGGGAGACCCAGTACTTC. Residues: CASSQGYRAGETQYF.

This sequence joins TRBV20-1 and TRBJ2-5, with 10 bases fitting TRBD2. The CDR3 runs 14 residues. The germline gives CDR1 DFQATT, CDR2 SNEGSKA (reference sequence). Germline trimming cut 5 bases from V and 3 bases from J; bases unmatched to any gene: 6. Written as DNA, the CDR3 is TGCAGTGCTCAAGCGGGAGGGCCGGAAGAGACCCAGTACTTC. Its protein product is CSAQAGGPEETQYF.

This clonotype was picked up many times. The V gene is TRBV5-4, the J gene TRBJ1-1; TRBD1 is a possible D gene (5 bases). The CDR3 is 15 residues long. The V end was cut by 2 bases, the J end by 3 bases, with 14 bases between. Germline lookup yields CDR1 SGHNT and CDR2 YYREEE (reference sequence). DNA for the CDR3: TGTGCCAGCAGCTTACGGGGGAGGAAAGACACTGAAGCTTTCTTT. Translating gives CASSLRGRKDTEAFF.

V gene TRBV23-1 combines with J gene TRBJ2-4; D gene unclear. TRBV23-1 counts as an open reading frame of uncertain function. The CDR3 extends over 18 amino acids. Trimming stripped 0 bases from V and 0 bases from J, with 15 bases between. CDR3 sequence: CASSQSPGANIAKNIQYF. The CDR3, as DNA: TGCGCCAGCAGTCAATCTCCCGGCGCAAACATAGCCAAAAACATTCAGTACTTC.

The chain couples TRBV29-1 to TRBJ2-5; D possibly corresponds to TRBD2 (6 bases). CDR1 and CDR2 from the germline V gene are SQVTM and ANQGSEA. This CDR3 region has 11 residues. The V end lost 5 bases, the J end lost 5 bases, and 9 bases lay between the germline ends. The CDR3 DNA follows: TGCAGCGTTAACAGCGGGGAGACCCAGTACTTC. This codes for CSVNSGETQYF.

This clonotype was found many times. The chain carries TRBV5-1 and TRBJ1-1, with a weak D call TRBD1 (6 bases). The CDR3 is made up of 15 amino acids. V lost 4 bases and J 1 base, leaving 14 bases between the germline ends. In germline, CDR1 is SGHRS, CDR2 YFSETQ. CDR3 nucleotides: TGCGCCAGCAGCAACCGAGGACAGACGAACACTGAAGCTTTCTTT. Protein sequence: CASSNRGQTNTEAFF. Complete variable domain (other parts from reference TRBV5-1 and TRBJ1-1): KAGVTQTPRYLIKTRGQQVTLSCSPISGHRSVSWYQQTPGQGLQFLFEYFSETQRNKGNFPGRFSGRQFSNSRSEMNVSTLELGDSALYLCASSNRGQTNTEAFFGQGTRLTVV.

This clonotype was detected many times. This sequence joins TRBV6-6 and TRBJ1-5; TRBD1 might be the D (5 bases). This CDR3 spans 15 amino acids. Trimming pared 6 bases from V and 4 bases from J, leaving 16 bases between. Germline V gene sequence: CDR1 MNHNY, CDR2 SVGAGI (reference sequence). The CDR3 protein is CASSPSGLTNQPQHF. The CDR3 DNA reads TGTGCCAGCAGCCCCTCGGGGCTGACGAATCAGCCCCAGCATTTT.

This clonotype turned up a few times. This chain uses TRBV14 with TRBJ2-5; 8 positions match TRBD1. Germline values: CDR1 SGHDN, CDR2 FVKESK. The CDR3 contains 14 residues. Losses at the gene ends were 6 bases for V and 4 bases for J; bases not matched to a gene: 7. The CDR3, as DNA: TGTGCCAGCAGACACACAGGGGGAGGAGAGACCCAGTACTTC. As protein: CASRHTGGGETQYF. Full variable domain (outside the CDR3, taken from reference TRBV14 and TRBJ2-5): EAGVTQFPSHSVIEKGQTVTLRCDPISGHDNLYWYRRVMGKEIKFLLHFVKESKQDESGMPNNRFLAERTGGTYSTLKVQPAELEDSGVYFCASRHTGGGETQYFGPGTRLLVL.

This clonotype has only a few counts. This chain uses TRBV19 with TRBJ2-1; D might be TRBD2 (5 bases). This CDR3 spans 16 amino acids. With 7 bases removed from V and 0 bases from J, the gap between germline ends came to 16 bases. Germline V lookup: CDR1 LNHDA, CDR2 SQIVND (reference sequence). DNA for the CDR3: TGTGCCAGTAAGGAGGTGGGAGTGAGCTCCTACAATGAGCAGTTCTTC. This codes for CASKEVGVSSYNEQFF.

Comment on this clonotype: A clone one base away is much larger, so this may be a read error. DNA for the CDR3: TGTGCCAGCAGCGGGGACAGGCTGAACACTGAATCTTTCTTT. Its protein product is CASSGDRLNTESFF. The chain links TRBV9 to TRBJ1-1; TRBD1 matches at 8 bases. The CDR3 extends over 14 amino acids. Germline V gene lookup returns CDR1 SGDLS and CDR2 YYNGEE.

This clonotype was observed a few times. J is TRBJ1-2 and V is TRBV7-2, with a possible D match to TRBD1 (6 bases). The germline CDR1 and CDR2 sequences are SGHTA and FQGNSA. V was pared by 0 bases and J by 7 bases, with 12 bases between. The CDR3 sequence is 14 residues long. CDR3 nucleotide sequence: TGTGCCAGCAGCTTAGCTGGGGGCGAGGGTGGCTACACCTTC. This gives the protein CASSLAGGEGGYTF. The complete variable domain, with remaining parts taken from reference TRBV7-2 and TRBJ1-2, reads GAGVSQSPSNKVTEKGKDVELRCDPISGHTALYWYRQSLGQGLEFLIYFQGNSAPDKSGLPSDRFSAERTGGSVSTLTIQRTQQEDSAVYLCASSLAGGEGGYTFGSGTRLTVV.

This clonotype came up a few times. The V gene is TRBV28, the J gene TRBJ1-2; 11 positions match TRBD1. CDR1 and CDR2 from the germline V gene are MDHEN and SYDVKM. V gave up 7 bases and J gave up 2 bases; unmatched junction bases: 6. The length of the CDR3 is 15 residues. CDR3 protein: CASTVRDRGNYGYTF. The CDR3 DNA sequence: TGTGCCAGCACCGTCCGGGACAGGGGGAACTATGGCTACACCTTC.

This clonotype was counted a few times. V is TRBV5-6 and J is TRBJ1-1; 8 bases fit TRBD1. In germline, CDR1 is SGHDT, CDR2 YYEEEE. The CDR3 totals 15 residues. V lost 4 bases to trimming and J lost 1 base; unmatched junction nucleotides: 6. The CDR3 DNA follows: TGTGCCAGCAGCGGGCGGACAGGGCGGAACACTGAAGCTTTCTTT. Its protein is CASSGRTGRNTEAFF.

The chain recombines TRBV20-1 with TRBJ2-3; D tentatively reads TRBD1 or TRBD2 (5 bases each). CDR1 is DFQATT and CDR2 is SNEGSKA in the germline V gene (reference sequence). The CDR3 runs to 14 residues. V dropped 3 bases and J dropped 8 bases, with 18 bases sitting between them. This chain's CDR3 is CSARPHVGALTQYF. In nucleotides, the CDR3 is TGCAGTGCTAGGCCCCACGTCGGGGCGCTTACGCAGTATTTT.

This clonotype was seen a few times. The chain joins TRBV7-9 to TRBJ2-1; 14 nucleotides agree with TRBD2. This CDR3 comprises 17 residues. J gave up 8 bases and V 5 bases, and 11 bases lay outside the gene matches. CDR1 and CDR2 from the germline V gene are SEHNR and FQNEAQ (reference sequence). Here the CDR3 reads CASSPSSGTSGRHEQFF. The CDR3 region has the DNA TGTGCCAGCAGCCCCTCCTCCGGGACTAGCGGGAGACATGAGCAGTTCTTC.

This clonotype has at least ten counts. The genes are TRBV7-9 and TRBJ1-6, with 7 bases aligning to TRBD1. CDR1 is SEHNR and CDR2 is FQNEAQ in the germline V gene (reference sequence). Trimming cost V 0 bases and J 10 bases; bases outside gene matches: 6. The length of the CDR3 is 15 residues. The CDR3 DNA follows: TGTGCCAGCAGCTTAGCTCAGGGGGAGTACTCACCCCTCCACTTT. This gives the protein CASSLAQGEYSPLHF.

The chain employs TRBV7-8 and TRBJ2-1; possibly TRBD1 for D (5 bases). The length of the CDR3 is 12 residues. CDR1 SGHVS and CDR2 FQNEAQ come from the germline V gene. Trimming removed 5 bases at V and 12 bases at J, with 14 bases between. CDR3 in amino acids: CASSPLGDGQFF. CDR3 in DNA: TGTGCCAGCAGCCCCCTAGGGGATGGGCAGTTCTTC.

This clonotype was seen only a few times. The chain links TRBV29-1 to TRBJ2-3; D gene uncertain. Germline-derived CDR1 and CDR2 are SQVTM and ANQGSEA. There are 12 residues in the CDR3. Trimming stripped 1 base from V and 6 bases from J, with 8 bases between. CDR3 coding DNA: TGCAGCGTTGAAGGGTCCGGGGATACGCAGTATTTT. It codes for CSVEGSGDTQYF.

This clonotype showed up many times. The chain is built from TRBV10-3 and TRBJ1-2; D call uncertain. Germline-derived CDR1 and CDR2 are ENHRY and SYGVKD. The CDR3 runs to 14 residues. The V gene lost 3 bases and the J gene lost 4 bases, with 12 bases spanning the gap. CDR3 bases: TGTGCCATCAGTGACGGGCCCGGCAGCTATGGCTACACCTTC. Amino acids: CAISDGPGSYGYTF.

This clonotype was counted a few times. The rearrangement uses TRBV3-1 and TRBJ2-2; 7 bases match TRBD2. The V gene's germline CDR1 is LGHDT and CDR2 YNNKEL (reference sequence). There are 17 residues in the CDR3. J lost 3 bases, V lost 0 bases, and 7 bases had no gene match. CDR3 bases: TGTGCCAGCAGCCAAGAATACGGGAGGCCGGACACCGGGGAGCTGTTTTTT. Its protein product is CASSQEYGRPDTGELFF.

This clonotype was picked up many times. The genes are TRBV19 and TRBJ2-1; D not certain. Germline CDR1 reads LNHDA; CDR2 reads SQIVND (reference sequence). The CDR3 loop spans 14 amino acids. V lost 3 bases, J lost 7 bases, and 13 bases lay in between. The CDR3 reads CASSIAGVRNEQFF. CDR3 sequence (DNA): TGTGCCAGTAGTATCGCCGGCGTTCGGAATGAGCAGTTCTTC. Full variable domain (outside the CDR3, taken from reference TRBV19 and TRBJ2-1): DGGITQSPKYLFRKEGQNVTLSCEQNLNHDAMYWYRQDPGQGLRLIYYSQIVNDFQKGDIAEGYSVSREKKESFPLTVTSAQKNPTAFYLCASSIAGVRNEQFFGPGTRLTVL.

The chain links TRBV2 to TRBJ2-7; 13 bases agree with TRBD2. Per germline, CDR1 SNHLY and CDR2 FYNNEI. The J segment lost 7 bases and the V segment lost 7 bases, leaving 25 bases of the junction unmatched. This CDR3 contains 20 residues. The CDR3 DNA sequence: TGTGCCAGCATTCCGTCCCTACTAGCGGGGGGGCCTTTCAGATTTCTGGAGCAGTACTTC. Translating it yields CASIPSLLAGGPFRFLEQYF.

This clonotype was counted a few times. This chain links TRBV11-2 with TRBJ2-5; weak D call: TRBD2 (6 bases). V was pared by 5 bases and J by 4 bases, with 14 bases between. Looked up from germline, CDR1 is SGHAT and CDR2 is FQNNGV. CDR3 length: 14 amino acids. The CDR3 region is CASSRRDSRETQYF. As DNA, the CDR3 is TGTGCCAGCAGCCGCCGGGACTCCCGAGAGACCCAGTACTTC.

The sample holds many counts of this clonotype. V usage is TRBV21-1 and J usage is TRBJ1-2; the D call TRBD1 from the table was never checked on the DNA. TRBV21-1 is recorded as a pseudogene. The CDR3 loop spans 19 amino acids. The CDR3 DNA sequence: TGTGCCAGCAGCAAGCCTATGCGGGACAGGGGACAATCTAACTATGGCTACACCTTC. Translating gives CASSKPMRDRGQSNYGYTF.

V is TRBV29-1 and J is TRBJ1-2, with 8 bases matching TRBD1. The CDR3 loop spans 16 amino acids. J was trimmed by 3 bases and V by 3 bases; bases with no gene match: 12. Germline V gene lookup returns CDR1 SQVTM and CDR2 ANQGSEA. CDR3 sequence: CSVEPRGRGQDYGYTF. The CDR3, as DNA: TGCAGCGTTGAGCCCCGGGGCAGGGGGCAGGACTATGGCTACACCTTC.